The source of this TCR beta chain is a study of blood T cell repertoires in COVID-19. For the study at large: T cells, B-cell-depleted T cells, or PBMCs supplied cDNA or gDNA.

Those enrolled in Seattle joined during active infection and were followed longitudinally afterward. Produced via immunoSEQ multiplex PCR; TCRdb's table is partial and in-frame only. This repertoire shows approximately 100,000 clones, about 90% found once; its top ten account for around 3.9%. Germline V CDR1 and CDR2: LGHDT, YNNKEL (reference sequence). Trimming took off 7 bases at V and 7 bases at J, with 19 bases between the two ends. This CDR3 is built from 14 residues. The material sequenced was peripheral blood. The source of this sequence is a human donor with COVID-19, enrolled during active disease. The donor label of this sample is uncertain. The chain employs TRBV3-1 (or the pseudogene TRBV3-2) and TRBJ2-5, with D possibly being TRBD2 (6 bases). The CDR3: CASTPLGGKVTQYF. The CDR3 DNA is TGTGCCAGCACTCCTCTGGGGGGAAAGGTGACCCAGTACTTC.